These 23 T cell receptor beta chains came from one sample sequenced in a study of cytomegalovirus exposure and HLA in healthy donors. This PCR relied on a set of 60 Vbeta primers and 13 Jbeta primers. Libraries were prepared by immunoSEQ multiplex PCR; TCRdb keeps only in-frame clonotypes and omits some of them. The table records 80,000 to 130,000 clones, approximately 80% of them present only once. Sequenced input: PBMCs. Receptors were obtained from a woman aged 18-29 years in good health and CMV-seronegative.

This chain joins TRBV7-2 and TRBJ2-7; maybe TRBD2 (6 bases). Germline CDR1 is SGHTA and CDR2 is FQGNSA. The CDR3 runs to 14 residues. V was trimmed by 7 bases and J by 4 bases, leaving 17 bases between them. The CDR3 DNA is TGTGCCAGCAACCCGGGGGAAAGAACGTACGAGCAGTACTTC. Its protein is CASNPGERTYEQYF.

V gene TRBV5-1 combines with J gene TRBJ2-7; D is uncertain. The length of the CDR3 is 15 residues. The V gene lost 0 bases and the J gene lost 2 bases, with 12 bases spanning the gap. Germline V lookup: CDR1 SGHRS, CDR2 YFSETQ. CDR3 region: CASSLGVTRAYEQYF. The CDR3 DNA reads as TGCGCCAGCAGCTTGGGAGTCACCCGGGCCTACGAGCAGTACTTC.

J is TRBJ2-7 and V is TRBV27, with D possibly being TRBD2 (5 bases). The CDR3 is 15 residues long. V was shortened by 5 bases and J by 1 base, with 15 bases between the two germline ends. Germline-derived CDR1 and CDR2 are MNHEY and SMNVEV (reference sequence). This chain's CDR3 is CASSVAVGGSYEQYF. The CDR3 nucleotides are TGTGCCAGCAGTGTTGCCGTAGGAGGATCCTACGAGCAGTACTTC.

The chain uses TRBV28 and TRBJ2-5; D is ambiguous. CDR3 length: 12 amino acids. Germline V gene sequence: CDR1 MDHEN, CDR2 SYDVKM. V was shortened by 4 bases and J by 8 bases, with 11 bases between the two germline ends. The CDR3 DNA reads TGTGCCAGCAGTTCCTTCCTGTTTACCCAGTACTTC. Protein: CASSSFLFTQYF.

This clone was found a few times. The V gene is TRBV7-2, the J gene TRBJ2-2, with 7 bases identical to TRBD1. Germline CDR1 is SGHTA and CDR2 is FQGNSA. This CDR3 has 16 amino acids. The J segment lost 4 bases and the V segment lost 5 bases, leaving 10 bases of the junction unmatched. CDR3 in DNA: TGTGCCAGCAGCCTCAGGGGGTTTGGGGGCACCGGGGAGCTGTTTTTT. Residues: CASSLRGFGGTGELFF.

This clone occurred once. This chain links TRBV4-2 with TRBJ2-1; 9 bases match TRBD1. This CDR3 has 13 residues. Unmatched junction bases numbered 2, after V lost 6 bases and J lost 5 bases. Germline lookup yields CDR1 LGHNA and CDR2 YNFKEQ. CDR3 nucleotides: TGTGCCAGCAGATGGACAGGGGACAATGAGCAGTTCTTC. This gives the protein CASRWTGDNEQFF.

This chain connects TRBV28 to TRBJ1-2; D gene ambiguous. The CDR3 runs 17 residues. V lost 7 bases to trimming and J lost 0 bases, with 21 bases between them. In germline, CDR1 is MDHEN, CDR2 SYDVKM. CDR3 bases: TGTGCCAGCACCTTCCGTTTGGCGGGCCATTCTAACTATGGCTACACCTTC. Its translation is CASTFRLAGHSNYGYTF.

The V gene is TRBV27, the J gene TRBJ2-3; 10 bases line up with TRBD2. The ends lost 5 bases at V and 4 bases at J; junction bases unmatched: 9. The CDR3 extends over 16 amino acids. Germline values: CDR1 MNHEY, CDR2 SMNVEV (reference sequence). The CDR3 nucleotides read TGTGCCAGCAGTCATACCACAGCGGGGGGGCCAGATACGCAGTATTTT. This translates into CASSHTTAGGPDTQYF.

The chain combines TRBV7-8 with TRBJ2-5, with 7 nucleotides matching TRBD1. The CDR3 extends over 14 amino acids. The germline gives CDR1 SGHVS, CDR2 FQNEAQ. Unmatched junction bases numbered 6, after V lost 3 bases and J lost 5 bases. The CDR3 bases are TGTGCCAGCAGCTTTGTTGACAGGGAGGAGACCCAGTACTTC. Translation gives CASSFVDREETQYF.

The chain carries TRBV25-1 and TRBJ1-2, with 7 nucleotides matching TRBD1. The V gene end was trimmed by 1 base and the J gene end by 7 bases; junction bases not matched to a gene: 9. The CDR3 runs to 15 residues. The germline CDR1 and CDR2 sequences are MGHDK and SYGVNS. The CDR3 loop reads CASSECRQGGCGYTF. The CDR3 region has the DNA TGTGCCAGCAGTGAATGCCGACAGGGAGGTTGTGGCTACACCTTC.

The rearrangement uses TRBV2 and TRBJ1-5; no reliable D call. CDR3 length equals 14 residues. V dropped 7 bases and J dropped 3 bases, with 13 bases sitting between them. The germline gives CDR1 SNHLY, CDR2 FYNNEI. CDR3 sequence reads: CASTEGSPNQPQHF. The DNA of the CDR3 is TGTGCCAGCACCGAGGGCAGCCCCAATCAGCCCCAGCATTTT.

The rearrangement joins TRBV7-2 to TRBJ2-6; tentative D call: TRBD1 (5 bases). From germline, CDR1 is SGHTA and CDR2 FQGNSA. V shed 1 base and J shed 2 bases, with 12 bases lying between them. CDR3 length: 17 amino acids. In DNA, the CDR3 is TGTGCCAGCAGCTTAGGGGGTCCAGGGACTGGGGCCAACGTCCTGACTTTC. Translation: CASSLGGPGTGANVLTF.

V and J are TRBV6-6 and TRBJ1-5; a weak D match, TRBD1 (6 bases). Germline values: CDR1 MNHNY, CDR2 SVGAGI (reference sequence). Trimming took 2 bases from V and 6 from J, leaving 11 bases between them. This CDR3 has 14 amino acids. In DNA, the CDR3 is TGTGCCAGCAGTTACCCAGGGGTTGGTCAGCCCCAGCATTTT. Translating it yields CASSYPGVGQPQHF.

The J gene is TRBJ2-7, the V gene TRBV11-2, with TRBD1 identical over 7 bases. The CDR3 is 15 residues long. CDR1 SGHAT and CDR2 FQNNGV come from the germline V gene. V shed 3 bases, J shed 4 bases, and the junction held 9 bases outside the gene matches. In DNA, the CDR3 is TGTGCCAGCAGCTTTGCAGGGGGAGAAGGGTACGAGCAGTACTTC. It translates to CASSFAGGEGYEQYF.

This chain connects TRBV6-5 to TRBJ2-1; 11 nucleotides align to TRBD1. CDR1 is MNHEY, CDR2 SVGAGI, per germline. CDR3 length equals 15 residues. The V gene end was trimmed by 6 bases and the J gene end by 5 bases; junction bases not matched to a gene: 6. The CDR3 nucleotides read TGTGCCAGCAGCCAGGACAGGGGGCGTAACAATGAGCAGTTCTTC. Its protein is CASSQDRGRNNEQFF.

V is TRBV4-3 and J is TRBJ2-3; D is undetermined. CDR1 and CDR2 from the germline V gene are LGHNA and YSLEER. This CDR3 is built from 16 residues. V lost 0 bases and J lost 1, with 11 bases in between. Written as DNA, the CDR3 is TGCGCCAGCAGCCAAGATTTAAACAGACGCACAGATACGCAGTATTTT. Encoded protein: CASSQDLNRRTDTQYF.

The gene calls are TRBV5-1 and TRBJ1-6; D call uncertain. From germline, CDR1 is SGHRS and CDR2 YFSETQ. The V and J ends lost 9 bases and 7 bases respectively, with 23 bases between them. This CDR3 is 16 amino acids long. The CDR3 nucleotides read TGCGCCACCTTTTGGGAGCGAACGGGTAAGAATTCACCCCTCCACTTT. Its protein product is CATFWERTGKNSPLHF.

The chain is built from TRBV30 and TRBJ2-7, with 7 bases aligning to TRBD2. The CDR3 runs to 15 residues. After removal of 1 base from V and 4 bases from J, the junction contained 10 bases not matched to a gene. Germline V lookup: CDR1 GTSNPN, CDR2 SVGIG (reference sequence). The CDR3 sequence is CAWSGPPGGEYEQYF. The CDR3 coding sequence is TGTGCCTGGAGTGGTCCCCCGGGGGGAGAGTACGAGCAGTACTTC. The whole variable domain, filled in from reference TRBV30 and TRBJ2-7, reads SQTIHQWPATLVQPVGSPLSLECTVEGTSNPNLYWYRQAAGRGLQLLFYSVGIGQISSEVPQNLSASRPQDRQFILSSKKLLLSDSGFYLCAWSGPPGGEYEQYFGPGTRLTVT.

The rearrangement links TRBV28 to TRBJ2-2, with 9 bases aligning to TRBD1. Per germline, CDR1 MDHEN and CDR2 SYDVKM. After removal of 9 bases from V and 6 bases from J, the junction contained 11 bases not matched to a gene. This CDR3 comprises 15 residues. CDR3 DNA sequence: TGTGCCAGTAGGATACAGGGGGCTACAGCCGGGGAGCTGTTTTTT. It specifies CASRIQGATAGELFF.

V is TRBV7-2 and J is TRBJ2-7; TRBD2 matches at 14 bases. J was trimmed by 5 bases and V by 5 bases; bases with no gene match: 5. Germline V gene lookup returns CDR1 SGHTA and CDR2 FQGNSA. CDR3 length: 15 amino acids. The CDR3 nucleotides are TGTGCCAGCAGCGGGACTAGCGGGAGTTGGAACGAGCAGTACTTC. It translates to CASSGTSGSWNEQYF.

This clone was seen a few times. The chain uses TRBV6-4 and TRBJ2-1, with 10 bases lining up with TRBD2. CDR1 and CDR2 from the germline V gene are MRHNA and SNTAGT. This CDR3 comprises 15 residues. J was trimmed by 7 bases and V by 5 bases; bases with no gene match: 8. The DNA of the CDR3 is TGTGCCAGCAGTCCTCTAGCGGGAGCGGGAAATGAGCAGTTCTTC. Protein: CASSPLAGAGNEQFF.

The chain uses TRBV5-1 and TRBJ1-6; 8 positions agree with TRBD1. The CDR3 runs to 15 residues. CDR1 and CDR2 (germline): SGHRS, YFSETQ. With 0 bases clipped from V and 8 bases from J, the junction kept 4 bases outside the gene matches. The chain's CDR3 is CASSLGQGADSPLHF. The CDR3, as DNA: TGCGCCAGCAGCTTGGGTCAGGGGGCAGATTCACCCCTCCACTTT.

V and J are TRBV30 and TRBJ2-3; 11 positions match TRBD1. This CDR3 contains 15 residues. The J segment lost 6 bases and the V segment lost 3 bases, leaving 8 bases of the junction unmatched. Looked up from germline, CDR1 is GTSNPN and CDR2 is SVGIG (reference sequence). CDR3 sequence reads: CAWSAGTGGIDTQYF. CDR3 nucleotide sequence: TGTGCCTGGAGCGCCGGGACAGGGGGAATTGATACGCAGTATTTT. Full variable domain (remainder filled in from reference TRBV30 and TRBJ2-3): SQTIHQWPATLVQPVGSPLSLECTVEGTSNPNLYWYRQAAGRGLQLLFYSVGIGQISSEVPQNLSASRPQDRQFILSSKKLLLSDSGFYLCAWSAGTGGIDTQYFGPGTRLTVL.